One sample yielded the 8 T cell receptor beta chains listed below, sequenced in a study of blood T cells in healthy people across ages (dated by TCRdb to the mid-2010s). The library was generated by 5' RACE. Reads for this sample came from an Illumina HiSeq 2500. A second about 7 to 12 cycle PCR used a sample-barcoded 5' primer and a J-beta primer mix. Through fastp at Q25 and MiXCR, TCRdb rebuilt clones from the public reads, retaining in-frame beta chains. Every entry covers one CDR3 protein and lists the most common genes and DNA from its rows. This sample comprises 1.5 million to 1.9 million distinct CDR3 sequences, approximately 42% of them detected only once. The ten largest clones represent around 4% of the sample. Sequencing input: blood. The origin of the receptors is a woman aged 18-35 years in good health.

The rearrangement links TRBV7-9 to TRBJ2-7, with D unclear. The germline V gene has CDR1 SEHNR and CDR2 FQNEAQ (reference sequence). Trimming shortened V by 5 bases and J by 6 bases, and 8 bases separated the two germline ends. The CDR3 sequence is 11 residues long. The CDR3 DNA follows: TGTGCCAGCAGCAACGGGCTCGAGCAGTACTTC. Translation gives CASSNGLEQYF.

This rearrangement joins TRBV29-1 to TRBJ1-1; D is undetermined. The CDR3 length is 12 residues. Germline CDR1 is SQVTM and CDR2 is ANQGSEA. V lost 5 bases and J lost 6, with 13 bases in between. Here the CDR3 reads CSVPGQRAEAFF. The CDR3 bases are TGCAGCGTTCCGGGCCAGCGGGCTGAAGCTTTCTTT.

This clonotype was detected a few times. Written as DNA, the CDR3 is TGCGCCAGCAGAGCCACCGGGAGACCCACAGATACGCAGTATTTT. Translating it yields CASRATGRPTDTQYF. The rearrangement joins TRBV10-1 to TRBJ2-3; TRBD2 is a possible D gene (6 bases). Trimming left V 6 bases short and J 2 bases short, with 15 bases between. The germline V gene encodes CDR1 WNHNN and CDR2 SYGVQD (reference sequence). CDR3 size: 15 residues.

In its sample, this clonotype was seen a few times. The chain employs TRBV6-2 or TRBV6-3 and TRBJ2-7; D gene ambiguous. The CDR3 is 15 amino acids. With 2 bases removed from V and 3 bases from J, the gap between germline ends came to 14 bases. Germline V CDR1 and CDR2: MNHEY, SVGEGT. The DNA for the CDR3 is TGTGCCAGCAGTTACCGCGGTGAGGCCCGCTACGAGCAGTACTTC. Translating gives CASSYRGEARYEQYF.

The gene calls are TRBV7-6 and TRBJ2-1; the D gene is possibly TRBD1 (6 bases). V gave up 1 base and J gave up 7 bases, with 14 bases separating them. Looked up from germline, CDR1 is SGHVS and CDR2 is FNYEAQ. This CDR3 contains 15 residues. CDR3 protein: CASSLVQGIRNEQFF. The CDR3 DNA sequence: TGTGCCAGCAGCTTAGTACAGGGTATTAGGAATGAGCAGTTCTTC.

This clonotype has at least ten counts. The J gene is TRBJ2-7, the V gene TRBV6-2 or TRBV6-3; D not resolved. Germline V gene data show CDR1 as MNHEY and CDR2 as SVGEGT. V shed 2 bases and J shed 3 bases, with 8 bases lying between them. The CDR3 consists of 13 residues. This CDR3 is CASSYALGYEQYF. The CDR3 nucleotides are TGTGCCAGCAGTTACGCCCTTGGCTACGAGCAGTACTTC.

Only a few counts were recorded for this clonotype. The V and J genes are TRBV11-2 and TRBJ1-1; D call uncertain. The CDR3 covers 15 residues. Trimming took off 5 bases at V and 0 bases at J, with 13 bases between the two ends. CDR1 and CDR2 (germline): SGHAT, FQNNGV. The CDR3: CASSPPGSLNTEAFF. For the CDR3, the DNA is TGTGCCAGCAGCCCCCCGGGCAGCCTGAACACTGAAGCTTTCTTT. The variable domain in full, with the rest retrieved from reference TRBV11-2 and TRBJ1-1, is EAGVAQSPRYKIIEKRQSVAFWCNPISGHATLYWYQQILGQGPKLLIQFQNNGVVDDSQLPKDRFSAERLKGVDSTLKIQPAKLEDSAVYLCASSPPGSLNTEAFFGQGTRLTVV.

The chain has TRBV27 and TRBJ1-1, with 7 bases aligning to TRBD1. Germline V gene lookup returns CDR1 MNHEY and CDR2 SMNVEV (reference sequence). The CDR3 consists of 17 residues. The trim removed 4 bases at V and 0 bases at J, leaving 11 bases unmatched. The CDR3 region is CASSSLTRTGVNTEAFF. The CDR3 DNA follows: TGTGCCAGCAGTTCCCTTACCCGGACAGGAGTGAACACTGAAGCTTTCTTT.